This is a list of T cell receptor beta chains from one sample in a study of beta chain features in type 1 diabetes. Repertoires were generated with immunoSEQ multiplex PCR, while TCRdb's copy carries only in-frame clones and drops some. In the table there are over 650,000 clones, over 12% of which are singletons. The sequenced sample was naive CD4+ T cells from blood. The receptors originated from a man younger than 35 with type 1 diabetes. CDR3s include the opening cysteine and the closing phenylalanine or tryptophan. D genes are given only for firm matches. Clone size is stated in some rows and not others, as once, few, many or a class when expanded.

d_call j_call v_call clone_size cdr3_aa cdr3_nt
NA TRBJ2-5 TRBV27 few CASRQVGLRYQETQYF TGTGCCAGCAGACAGGTCGGGCTCCGGTACCAAGAGACCCAGTACTTC
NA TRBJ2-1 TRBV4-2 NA CASSQGVADTHNEQFF TGTGCCAGCAGCCAAGGAGTCGCGGACACCCACAATGAGCAGTTCTTC
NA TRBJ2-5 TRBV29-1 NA CSVGAGPETQYF TGCAGCGTTGGTGCGGGTCCGGAGACCCAGTACTTC
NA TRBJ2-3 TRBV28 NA CASLAGLSDSDTQYF TGTGCCAGCCTCGCGGGACTCTCCGATTCAGATACGCAGTATTTT
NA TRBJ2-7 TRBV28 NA CASGVGYEQYF TGTGCCAGTGGAGTAGGGTACGAGCAGTACTTC
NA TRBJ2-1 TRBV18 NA CASSPPDVDEQFF TGTGCCAGCTCACCTCCTGACGTCGATGAGCAGTTCTTC
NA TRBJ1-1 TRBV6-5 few CASSYSRIRGEAFF TGTGCCAGCAGTTACTCGAGGATCAGGGGAGAAGCTTTCTTT
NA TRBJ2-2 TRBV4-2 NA CASSPRGREGTGELFF TGTGCCAGCAGCCCCAGGGGCAGGGAGGGCACCGGGGAGCTGTTTTTT
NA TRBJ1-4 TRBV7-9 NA CASSPGRAMAEKLFF TGTGCCAGCAGCCCGGGGAGGGCGATGGCTGAAAAACTGTTTTTT
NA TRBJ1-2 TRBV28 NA CASSDGYGYTF TGTGCCAGCAGTGACGGGTATGGCTACACCTTC